This T cell receptor (beta chain) stems from a study of blood T cells in healthy people across ages (dated by TCRdb to between 2015 and 2016). About the full investigation: In model experiments, template switching captured about one uniquely barcoded TCR beta cDNA molecule for every two T cells. To track age-related changes in TCR beta repertoire diversity, the study relied on deep sequencing normalized with unique cDNA molecular identifiers. The donors were divided into four age groups: young (average roughly 17 years), middle-aged (about 41), aged (roughly 60) and long-lived (nearly 85). To avoid experimental bias, donors of different ages were randomly spread across the sequencing lanes. Two additional independent replicas of 1 million unique cDNA reads from the same blood draw were analyzed for two donors (one aged 18 to 29 and one aged 80 or older).

Library generation was performed with 5' RACE. Reads for this sample came from an Illumina HiSeq 2500. A second 7 to 11 cycle PCR used a sample-barcoded 5' primer and a J-beta primer mix. A template-switch 5' adaptor carrying 12 random nucleotides introduced a unique molecular identifier onto each TCR beta cDNA molecule. Each sample yielded at least 2.5 million CDR3-containing paired-end reads. First-strand cDNA synthesis was performed from all RNA using the Mint cDNA synthesis kit, with priming by a TRBC-specific oligonucleotide. Following uracil-DNA glycosylase treatment, a first 18-cycle PCR with universal primers M1SS and BC2_uni_R was performed on all cDNA. Concerning the study's data processing: Each sample was normalized by randomly selecting 1 million high-quality reads, each carrying a distinct molecular identifier. Instead of being binned into consensus sequences, reads with shared molecular identifiers were discarded. MiTCR, with a Q25 quality threshold and the strictest error-elimination algorithm, was used for CDR3 identification, clonotype clustering and error correction. A nonparametric unseen species model using Euler transformation provided a lower-bound estimate of total TCR beta diversity. TCRdb redid the processing of the public reads, applying fastp at Q25 and MiXCR, and retained in-frame beta chains. When rows share a CDR3 protein, they turn into one entry using the most common DNA and genes. These V and J calls derive from TCRdb rather than the authors' analysis. This sample has roughly 800,000 distinct CDR3 sequences in its table, and 58% of those were observed once. The top ten clonotypes cover approximately 20% of the sample.

V gives up 2 bases and J gives up 5 bases, and the segment between their germline ends measures 11 bases. Including cysteine and phenylalanine, the CDR3 has 14 amino acids. Kept here is only the CDR3 DNA, which spans 42 bases and is read in frame from base 1. CDR1 and CDR2 (SGHRS, YFSETQ) derive from the germline V gene. Summary of the overall study and its limitations: Compared with the aged group, the long-lived group had more naive CD4+ T cells, fewer expanded clones and increased TCR diversity, a pattern suggesting age selection. Observed TCR beta diversity per million T cells fell roughly linearly with age, and a significant reduction was already apparent by age roughly 41. Estimates of total diversity based on one million sequenced T cells were considered lower bounds and underestimates. Because the CMV infection status of the donors was unknown, age-related changes in expanded clonotypes may potentially have been confounded. A strong correlation was found between observed TCR beta diversity and the percentage of naive T cells measured by flow cytometry. Bulk unsorted PBMC profiling prevented conclusive comparison of naive and antigen-experienced compartments.

The donors were some 39 Caucasian individuals from Russia, aged about 6 to 95 years, who were systemically healthy. Around 10 milliliters of peripheral blood were drawn from each donor into EDTA-treated Vacutainer tubes. Ficoll-Paque density-gradient centrifugation was used to isolate PBMCs, with at least 6.5 million per sample. Trizol reagent was used to extract total RNA from the PBMCs, yielding at least 6 micrograms per sample. For every donor, flow cytometry on a PBMC aliquot measured the percentage of naive CD45RAhigh/CD27high T cells. This clonotype has more than one count but fewer than ten. Its antigen target is currently unknown. No much larger clone is present one base from it, and per-base qualities are unavailable.

The specimen was blood. The chain is assembled from TRBV5-1 and TRBJ2-1; a confident D gene designation cannot be given. The origin of this receptor is a young man in good health. For the CDR3, the sequence is CASSFLMDHNEQFF. In nucleotide form, the sequence is TGCGCCAGCAGCTTTTTGATGGACCACAATGAGCAGTTCTTC.